Each of the 32 T cell receptor beta chains below was sequenced from the same sample in a study of cytomegalovirus exposure and HLA in healthy donors. The PCR used 60 Vbeta and 13 Jbeta primers. The data were produced by immunoSEQ multiplex PCR, yet TCRdb's version contains in-frame clones alone and is incomplete. Of some 130,000 clones listed, approximately 68% are singletons. The sequencing input was PBMCs. Receptors were obtained from a young man in good health and CMV-seropositive.

V is TRBV9 and J is TRBJ2-2; 7 nucleotides match TRBD1. J gave up 5 bases and V 4 bases, and 11 bases lay outside the gene matches. The CDR3 runs 16 residues. The germline V gene has CDR1 SGDLS and CDR2 YYNGEE. As DNA, the CDR3 is TGTGCCAGCAGCCCCCACTTGGGACAGCCAACCGGGGAGCTGTTTTTT. This translates into CASSPHLGQPTGELFF.

This chain connects TRBV18 to TRBJ2-5, with a tentative D call TRBD2 (5 bases). The CDR3 is made up of 16 amino acids. Trimming cost V 4 bases and J 7 bases, with 22 bases left between them. Germline V lookup: CDR1 KGHSH, CDR2 LQKENI. The CDR3 is CASSLEAASYPGTQYF. The CDR3 DNA is TGTGCCAGCTCACTCGAAGCGGCTTCATACCCGGGGACCCAGTACTTC.

This clone was counted only a few times. The chain has TRBV6-1 and TRBJ2-5; 15 positions agree with TRBD2. The CDR3 is 15 residues long. With V trimmed by 6 bases and J by 3 bases, 2 bases remained unmatched. Per germline, CDR1 MNHNS and CDR2 SASEGT. The CDR3 DNA is TGTGCCAGCAGGGGACTAGCGGGAGGTAAAGAGACCCAGTACTTC. Encoded protein: CASRGLAGGKETQYF.

The chain links TRBV29-1 to TRBJ2-5; D is uncertain. This CDR3 is 13 amino acids long. In germline, CDR1 is SQVTM, CDR2 ANQGSEA. Trimming took off 3 bases at V and 6 bases at J, with 14 bases between the two ends. The CDR3 DNA reads as TGCAGCGTTGAGTCACAGATGGGCAAGACCCAGTACTTC. Its translation is CSVESQMGKTQYF.

This chain uses TRBV11-2 with TRBJ2-2; TRBD1 aligns across 7 bases. Trimming took 5 bases from V and 3 from J; bases not matched to a gene: 3. The CDR3 loop spans 14 amino acids. CDR1 and CDR2 (germline): SGHAT, FQNNGV. In DNA form, the CDR3 reads TGTGCCAGCAGCGGGACAGAGCACACCGGGGAGCTGTTTTTT. This sequence encodes CASSGTEHTGELFF.

The chain joins TRBV12-2 to TRBJ2-7; TRBD2, the D gene given by the table, was not confirmed from the DNA. TRBV12-2 is listed as a pseudogene. The CDR3 runs to 15 residues. CDR3 sequence: CASRPVTSTSYEQYF. CDR3 sequence (DNA): TGTGCAAGTCGCCCCGTCACTAGTACCTCCTACGAGCAGTACTTC.

The chain combines TRBV2 with TRBJ1-2; D might be TRBD1 (6 bases). Germline CDR1 is SNHLY and CDR2 is FYNNEI. This CDR3 is built from 17 residues. Trimming left V 6 bases short and J 1 base short, with 21 bases between. The CDR3, as DNA: TGTGCCAGCAGGAAAGACAGGTCTGCCGGGCTTAACTATGGCTACACCTTC. It yields the protein CASRKDRSAGLNYGYTF.

This clone was seen a handful of times. The chain couples TRBV5-1 to TRBJ1-2; D is unclear. V lost 0 bases, J lost 3 bases, and 12 bases lay in between. The CDR3 spans 15 residues. From germline, CDR1 is SGHRS and CDR2 YFSETQ. The CDR3 DNA is TGCGCCAGCAGCTTGGCCGCGGGAATTGACTATGGCTACACCTTC. It codes for CASSLAAGIDYGYTF.

The chain carries TRBV5-1 and TRBJ2-3, with 9 nucleotides matching TRBD2. The V segment lost 4 bases and the J segment 0 bases; nucleotides outside the gene matches: 6. Per the germline V gene, CDR1 is SGHRS and CDR2 is YFSETQ. The CDR3 loop spans 16 amino acids. The CDR3: CASSPGLAFSTDTQYF. The CDR3 region has the DNA TGCGCCAGCAGCCCCGGACTAGCGTTCAGCACAGATACGCAGTATTTT.

The chain combines TRBV29-1 with TRBJ2-3, with 7 bases matching TRBD2. The CDR3 is 14 residues long. Trimming cost V 6 bases and J 0 bases; bases outside gene matches: 6. In germline, CDR1 is SQVTM, CDR2 ANQGSEA. The CDR3 bases are TGCAGCGTCTTTAGCGGGCCTAGCACAGATACGCAGTATTTT. Protein sequence: CSVFSGPSTDTQYF.

The chain joins TRBV5-6 to TRBJ2-7, with TRBD2 matching over 14 bases. V dropped 2 bases and J dropped 0; count of bases not matched to a gene: 4. Germline V gene lookup returns CDR1 SGHDT and CDR2 YYEEEE. This CDR3 is built from 17 residues. The CDR3 region has the DNA TGTGCCAGCAGCTTCGGACTAGCGGGAGGAGTCTCCTACGAGCAGTACTTC. Translated: CASSFGLAGGVSYEQYF. Full variable domain (outside the CDR3, taken from reference TRBV5-6 and TRBJ2-7): DAGVTQSPTHLIKTRGQQVTLRCSPKSGHDTVSWYQQALGQGPQFIFQYYEEEERQRGNFPDRFSGHQFPNYSSELNVNALLLGDSALYLCASSFGLAGGVSYEQYFGPGTRLTVT.

The V call is TRBV6-5, the J call TRBJ1-2, with 8 bases lining up with TRBD1. The trim removed 6 bases at V and 0 bases at J, leaving 6 bases unmatched. Germline V CDR1 and CDR2: MNHEY, SVGAGI. The CDR3 consists of 15 residues. This CDR3 is CASSRTGLANYGYTF. As DNA, the CDR3 is TGTGCCAGCAGCCGGACAGGGTTAGCTAACTATGGCTACACCTTC.

This clone was counted between two and nine times. The chain recombines TRBV28 with TRBJ1-5; maybe TRBD1 (5 bases). CDR3 size: 16 residues. The germline V gene encodes CDR1 MDHEN and CDR2 SYDVKM. V shed 3 bases and J shed 5 bases, with 17 bases lying between them. The CDR3 protein is CASSFQGKGKDQPQHF. The CDR3 nucleotides read TGTGCCAGCAGTTTCCAGGGAAAGGGTAAGGATCAGCCCCAGCATTTT.

This clone was counted only a few times. The rearrangement uses TRBV6-1 and TRBJ1-2, with a possible D match to TRBD1 (5 bases). This CDR3 is built from 13 residues. Trimming stripped 8 bases from V and 3 bases from J, with 13 bases between. Looked up from germline, CDR1 is MNHNS and CDR2 is SASEGT. DNA of the CDR3: TGTGCCAGCGCCTACGCCAGGGACTATGGCTACACCTTC. Its protein product is CASAYARDYGYTF.

The genes are TRBV4-1 and TRBJ1-2; D is perhaps TRBD1 (5 bases). The V and J ends lost 2 bases and 0 bases respectively, with 7 bases between them. The CDR3 consists of 14 residues. Germline loops: CDR1 MGHRA, CDR2 YSYEKL. In DNA, the CDR3 is TGCGCCAGCAGCCAATGGGACTCTAACTATGGCTACACCTTC. Amino acids: CASSQWDSNYGYTF.

The V gene is TRBV11-3, the J gene TRBJ2-3; 13 bases fit TRBD2. With 2 bases clipped from V and 2 bases from J, the junction kept 7 bases outside the gene matches. There are 18 residues in the CDR3. Germline CDR1 reads SGHNT; CDR2 reads YENEEA. In nucleotides, the CDR3 is TGTGCCAGCAGCTTATCAGCCGGGACTAGCGGGATCACAGATACGCAGTATTTT. Its translation is CASSLSAGTSGITDTQYF.

CDR3 in amino acids: CASSLTYGGAETQYF. DNA for the CDR3: TGTGCCAGCAGCTTAACGTACGGAGGGGCGGAGACCCAGTACTTC. The V and J genes are TRBV7-3 and TRBJ2-5; D perhaps matches TRBD2 (6 bases). V was shortened by 0 bases and J by 5 bases, with 13 bases between the two germline ends. Germline-derived CDR1 and CDR2 are SGHTA and FQGTGA. The CDR3 has 15 amino acids.

V and J are TRBV6-6 and TRBJ2-7, with D unresolved. Deletions cut 2 bases from V and 2 bases from J, with 4 bases between. Per germline, CDR1 MNHNY and CDR2 SVGAGI (reference sequence). The CDR3 spans 12 residues. The CDR3 sequence is CASSYTTYEQYF. The CDR3 nucleotides read TGTGCCAGCAGTTACACTACCTACGAGCAGTACTTC.

The chain employs TRBV13 and TRBJ2-1; TRBD2 is a possible D gene (6 bases). CDR3 size: 16 residues. The V end was cut by 2 bases, the J end by 3 bases, with 14 bases between. The germline CDR1 and CDR2 sequences are PRHDT and FYEKMQ (reference sequence). The CDR3 DNA is TGTGCCAGCAGCTTATTTCGGCGGGAACACTACAATGAGCAGTTCTTC. This translates into CASSLFRREHYNEQFF.

The gene calls are TRBV5-1 and TRBJ2-4, with TRBD1 matching over 8 bases. In germline, CDR1 is SGHRS, CDR2 YFSETQ. The J segment lost 3 bases and the V segment lost 4 bases, leaving 6 bases of the junction unmatched. There are 15 residues in the CDR3. The chain's CDR3 is CASSTGGGGKNIQYF. CDR3 nucleotides: TGCGCCAGCAGCACAGGGGGTGGGGGCAAAAACATTCAGTACTTC.

The V call is TRBV5-4, the J call TRBJ1-4; TRBD1 is a possible D gene (6 bases). Germline CDR1 SGHNT, CDR2 YYREEE (reference sequence). The V and J ends lost 0 bases and 7 bases respectively, with 13 bases between them. This CDR3 spans 15 amino acids. The CDR3 coding sequence is TGTGCCAGCAGCTTGGCCGCGGCAGGGGCTGAAAAACTGTTTTTT. Translated: CASSLAAAGAEKLFF.

This clone has a handful of counts. The chain links TRBV18 to TRBJ2-1; D unresolved. This CDR3 region has 15 residues. Germline V gene lookup returns CDR1 KGHSH and CDR2 LQKENI. V lost 8 bases and J lost 2, with 16 bases in between. The CDR3 region has the DNA TGTGCCAGCGCCCCGGAGCGCCTTACCTACAATGAGCAGTTCTTC. Its protein product is CASAPERLTYNEQFF.

Only a few counts were recorded for this clone. The chain carries TRBV9 and TRBJ2-3; no clear D gene. V lost 1 base to trimming and J lost 6 bases, with 9 bases between them. The CDR3 totals 13 residues. The germline V gene has CDR1 SGDLS and CDR2 YYNGEE. Here the CDR3 DNA reads TGTGCCAGCAGCGTACGGCTGGGCGATACGCAGTATTTT. Amino acid sequence: CASSVRLGDTQYF.

The chain employs TRBV4-1 and TRBJ2-7; possibly TRBD2 for D (5 bases). Deletions cut 1 base from V and 0 bases from J, with 13 bases between. There are 16 residues in the CDR3. The germline gives CDR1 MGHRA, CDR2 YSYEKL. CDR3 bases: TGCGCCAGCAGCCAAGGTGACTACCCAGACTCCTACGAGCAGTACTTC. It translates to CASSQGDYPDSYEQYF.

The chain couples TRBV15 to TRBJ1-5; D is unclear. The V and J ends lost 1 base and 7 bases respectively, with 11 bases between them. The CDR3 is 14 amino acids. Looked up from germline, CDR1 is LNHNV and CDR2 is YYDKDF (reference sequence). The CDR3 coding sequence is TGTGCCACCAGCAGAGGAGAGCAGGCCCAGCCCCAGCATTTT. Translating it yields CATSRGEQAQPQHF.

This chain joins TRBV29-1 and TRBJ2-7, with a weak D call TRBD2 (6 bases). CDR3 size: 12 residues. The V gene's germline CDR1 is SQVTM and CDR2 ANQGSEA. Trimming took 4 bases from V and 4 from J, leaving 11 bases between them. For the CDR3, the DNA is TGCAGCGTTGCGGGAGAGCGGTACGAGCAGTACTTC. As protein: CSVAGERYEQYF.

The rearrangement joins TRBV5-4 to TRBJ2-7, with D hard to call. Trimming shortened V by 0 bases and J by 0 bases, and 13 bases separated the two germline ends. Germline values: CDR1 SGHNT, CDR2 YYREEE (reference sequence). The CDR3 has 16 amino acids. CDR3 protein: CASSLDTGSLSYEQYF. The CDR3 DNA sequence: TGTGCCAGCAGCTTGGATACGGGTTCCCTCTCCTACGAGCAGTACTTC. Full variable domain (outside the CDR3, taken from reference TRBV5-4 and TRBJ2-7): ETGVTQSPTHLIKTRGQQVTLRCSSQSGHNTVSWYQQALGQGPQFIFQYYREEENGRGNFPPRFSGLQFPNYSSELNVNALELDDSALYLCASSLDTGSLSYEQYFGPGTRLTVT.

Only a few counts were recorded for this clone. The chain joins TRBV5-4 to TRBJ2-7; D is undetermined. With 4 bases removed from V and 2 bases from J, the gap between germline ends came to 10 bases. Per the germline V gene, CDR1 is SGHNT and CDR2 is YYREEE (reference sequence). The CDR3 runs 13 residues. This CDR3 is CASSPSVAYEQYF. The CDR3, as DNA: TGTGCCAGCAGCCCGTCGGTAGCCTACGAGCAGTACTTC.

V gene TRBV7-9 combines with J gene TRBJ2-1; 12 bases fit TRBD2. With V trimmed by 1 base and J by 6 bases, 1 base remained unmatched. Germline V lookup: CDR1 SEHNR, CDR2 FQNEAQ (reference sequence). The CDR3 covers 15 residues. The CDR3 sequence is CASSLVTSGSNEQFF. The CDR3 DNA follows: TGTGCCAGCAGCTTAGTGACTAGCGGGAGCAATGAGCAGTTCTTC.

The chain uses TRBV5-1 and TRBJ2-5, with D possibly TRBD2 on 7 matching bases. Germline values: CDR1 SGHRS, CDR2 YFSETQ. The CDR3 totals 17 residues. V lost 0 bases and J lost 4, with 19 bases in between. The CDR3: CASSLGSLGGLRETQYF. The CDR3 coding sequence is TGCGCCAGCAGCTTGGGTTCTCTCGGGGGGCTAAGAGAGACCCAGTACTTC.

The genes are TRBV5-1 and TRBJ2-2; 10 nucleotides agree with TRBD2. J lost 3 bases, V lost 7 bases, and 9 bases had no gene match. Germline lookup yields CDR1 SGHRS and CDR2 YFSETQ. This CDR3 contains 16 residues. CDR3 protein: CASRGLAGVDTGELFF. The CDR3, as DNA: TGCGCCAGCCGCGGGCTAGCGGGAGTAGACACCGGGGAGCTGTTTTTT.

J is TRBJ1-6 and V is TRBV5-4, with D perhaps TRBD1 (5 bases). The germline V gene encodes CDR1 SGHNT and CDR2 YYREEE (reference sequence). The CDR3 covers 15 residues. Trimming shortened V by 0 bases and J by 9 bases, and 13 bases separated the two germline ends. CDR3 coding DNA: TGTGCCAGCAGCTTGGATCTGGGGGGTAGTTCACCCCTCCACTTT. Protein product: CASSLDLGGSSPLHF.